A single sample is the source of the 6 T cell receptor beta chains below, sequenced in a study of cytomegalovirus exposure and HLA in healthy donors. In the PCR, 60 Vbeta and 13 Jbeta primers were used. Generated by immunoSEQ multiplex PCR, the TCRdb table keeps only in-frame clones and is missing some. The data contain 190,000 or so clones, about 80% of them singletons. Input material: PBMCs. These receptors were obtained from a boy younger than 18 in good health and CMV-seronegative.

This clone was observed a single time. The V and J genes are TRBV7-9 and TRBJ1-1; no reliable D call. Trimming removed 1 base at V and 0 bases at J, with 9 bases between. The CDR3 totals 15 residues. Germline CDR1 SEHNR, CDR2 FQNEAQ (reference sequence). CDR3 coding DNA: TGTGCCAGCAGCTTAGGGACGGACTTGAACACTGAAGCTTTCTTT. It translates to CASSLGTDLNTEAFF. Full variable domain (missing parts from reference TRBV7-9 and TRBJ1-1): DTGVSQNPRHKITKRGQNVTFRCDPISEHNRLYWYRQTLGQGPEFLTYFQNEAQLEKSRLLSDRFSAERPKGSFSTLEIQRTEQGDSAMYLCASSLGTDLNTEAFFGQGTRLTVV.

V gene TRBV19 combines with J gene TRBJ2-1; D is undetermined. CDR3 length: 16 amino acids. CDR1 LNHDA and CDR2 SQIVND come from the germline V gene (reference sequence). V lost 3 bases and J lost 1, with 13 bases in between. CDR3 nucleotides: TGTGCCAGTAGTATGCCTGGAGAGCCATCCTACAATGAGCAGTTCTTC. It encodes CASSMPGEPSYNEQFF.

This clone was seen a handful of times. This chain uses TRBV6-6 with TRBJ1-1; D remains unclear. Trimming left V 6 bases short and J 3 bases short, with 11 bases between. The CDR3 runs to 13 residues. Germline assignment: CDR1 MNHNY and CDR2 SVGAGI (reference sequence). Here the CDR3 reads CASSGVGYTEAFF. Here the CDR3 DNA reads TGTGCCAGCAGCGGGGTGGGGTACACTGAAGCTTTCTTT.

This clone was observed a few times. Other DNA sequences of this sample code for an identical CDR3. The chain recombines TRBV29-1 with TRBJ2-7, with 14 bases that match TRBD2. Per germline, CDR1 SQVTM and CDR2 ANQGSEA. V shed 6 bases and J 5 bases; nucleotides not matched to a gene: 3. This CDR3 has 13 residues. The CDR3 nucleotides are TGCAGCGTCGGGACTAGCGGGAGCCACGAGCAGTACTTC. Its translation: CSVGTSGSHEQYF.

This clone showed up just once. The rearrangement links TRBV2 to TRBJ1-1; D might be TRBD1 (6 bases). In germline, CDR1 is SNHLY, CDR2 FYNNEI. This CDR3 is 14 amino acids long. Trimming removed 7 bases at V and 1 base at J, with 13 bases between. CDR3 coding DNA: TGTGCCAGCAAGAAAGGGGGTACGAACACTGAAGCTTTCTTT. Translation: CASKKGGTNTEAFF.

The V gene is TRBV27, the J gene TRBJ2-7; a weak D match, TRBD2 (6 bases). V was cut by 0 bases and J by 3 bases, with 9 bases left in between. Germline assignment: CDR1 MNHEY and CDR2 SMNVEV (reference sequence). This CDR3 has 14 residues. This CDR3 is CASSLSRGSYEQYF. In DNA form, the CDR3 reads TGTGCCAGCAGTTTATCCCGGGGGAGCTACGAGCAGTACTTC.